The TCR beta chain under discussion was sequenced for a study of regulatory T cells in long-lasting Graves disease. V lost 1 base to trimming and J lost 10 bases, with 17 bases between them. The CDR3 consists of 15 residues. Germline values: CDR1 SGHAT, CDR2 FQNNGV. With regard to this clonotype: A far bigger clonotype differs at one base, so this is likely a read error.

HTBI primers from iRepertoire and Arm-PCR of CDR3 regions yielded the TCR beta libraries. TCRdb reprocessed the multiplex PCR reads with MiXCR, giving one entry per CDR3 protein. The data contain around 250,000 distinct CDR3 sequences, about 17% of them singletons. Noted time point: newly diagnosed GD, antithyroid drugs for less than 3 months. RNA from PBMCs was the source of the TCR library. This same sample was also part of a study on T cells in Graves' hyperthyroidism and ophthalmopathy. Turning to that study: Graves' hyperthyroidism without ophthalmopathy progression within 18 months was termed stable.

The sample here was peripheral blood mononuclear cells (PBMCs), taken at new diagnosis, from a patient treated with antithyroid drugs. The V call is TRBV11-2, the J call TRBJ2-1; tentative D call: TRBD2 (5 bases). This receptor was obtained from a woman aged 25-40 years with Graves disease. The CDR3, as DNA: TGTGCCAGCAGCTTAGTAGCTACAGCGGCATACGAGCAGTTCTTC. The encoded protein is CASSLVATAAYEQFF.